A single sample is the source of the 19 T cell receptor beta chains below, sequenced in a study of blood T cell repertoires in COVID-19. The data were produced by immunoSEQ multiplex PCR, yet TCRdb's version contains in-frame clones alone and is incomplete. Of about 200,000 clones detected, about 88% appear once; the ten largest clones hold less than 7.5%. The specimen sequenced was peripheral blood. The receptor source for this set is a woman in her thirties or forties who had recovered from COVID-19.

The chain employs TRBV30 and TRBJ2-5; possible D gene TRBD2, 6 bases. The germline gives CDR1 GTSNPN, CDR2 SVGIG (reference sequence). The CDR3 covers 15 residues. The germline V and J ends were trimmed by 0 bases and 5 bases, with 16 bases remaining between them. The CDR3 bases are TGTGCCTGGAGTGTAGGGGACTTCAGGTGGGAGACCCAGTACTTC. It is translated as CAWSVGDFRWETQYF.

The CDR3 loop reads CASSLSDRGMKELFF. In nucleotides, the CDR3 is TGTGCCAGCAGTTTATCGGACAGGGGAATGAAGGAACTGTTTTTT. This sequence joins TRBV27 and TRBJ1-4; 9 nucleotides agree with TRBD1. CDR1 is MNHEY, CDR2 SMNVEV, per germline (reference sequence). The V gene end was trimmed by 0 bases and the J gene end by 12 bases; junction bases not matched to a gene: 8. The CDR3 loop spans 15 amino acids.

The chain joins TRBV6-1 to TRBJ2-7; maybe TRBD2 (5 bases). Per the germline V gene, CDR1 is MNHNS and CDR2 is SASEGT. V was pared by 4 bases and J by 6 bases, with 28 bases between. This CDR3 has 18 residues. Here the CDR3 DNA reads TGTGCCAGCAGTGCCCTCCCCCGGGGTAGGTTTAACATACTCGAGCAGTACTTC. Amino acid sequence: CASSALPRGRFNILEQYF.

This chain uses TRBV13 with TRBJ2-6; TRBD2 aligns across 9 bases. The J segment lost 2 bases and the V segment lost 6 bases, leaving 8 bases of the junction unmatched. This CDR3 region has 17 residues. CDR1 is PRHDT and CDR2 is FYEKMQ in the germline V gene (reference sequence). CDR3 sequence (DNA): TGTGCCAGCAGATGGGGTAGCGGGAGTACTGGGGCCAACGTCCTGACTTTC. It specifies CASRWGSGSTGANVLTF.

The gene calls are TRBV25-1 and TRBJ2-7, with 7 bases aligning to TRBD2. The CDR3 extends over 13 amino acids. The J segment lost 7 bases and the V segment lost 8 bases, leaving 11 bases of the junction unmatched. Germline V gene lookup returns CDR1 MGHDK and CDR2 SYGVNS. This CDR3 is CASSTTGGREQYF. CDR3 nucleotide sequence: TGTGCCAGCTCAACGACGGGAGGTCGGGAGCAGTACTTC.

The chain has TRBV7-9 and TRBJ2-5; 7 bases are shared with TRBD1. The V gene end was trimmed by 4 bases and the J gene end by 4 bases; junction bases not matched to a gene: 12. Germline loops: CDR1 SEHNR, CDR2 FQNEAQ (reference sequence). The CDR3 is 16 residues long. The CDR3, as DNA: TGTGCCAGCAGCTCTTTGATCGACAGGGTAGGAGAGACCCAGTACTTC. Protein product: CASSSLIDRVGETQYF.

The chain uses TRBV18 and TRBJ1-1, with TRBD1 as a possible D gene (6 bases). The V gene's germline CDR1 is KGHSH and CDR2 LQKENI. V was clipped by 3 bases and J by 5 bases, with 16 bases between them. The CDR3 is 15 amino acids. In nucleotides, the CDR3 is TGTGCCAGCTCACCCTTGGACAGCCGAGGGACTGAAGCTTTCTTT. It yields the protein CASSPLDSRGTEAFF.

Here the CDR3 reads CASSQEDGLAPHTGELFF. The CDR3 DNA reads TGCGCCAGCAGCCAAGAAGACGGACTAGCCCCACACACCGGGGAGCTGTTTTTT. The genes are TRBV4-3 and TRBJ2-2; 8 nucleotides agree with TRBD2. The J segment lost 3 bases and the V segment lost 0 bases, leaving 9 bases of the junction unmatched. CDR3 length equals 18 residues. Germline CDR1 reads LGHNA; CDR2 reads YSLEER.

V is TRBV7-2 and J is TRBJ2-7; D unresolved. Trimming stripped 5 bases from V and 6 bases from J, with 8 bases between. This CDR3 is 11 amino acids long. Germline-derived CDR1 and CDR2 are SGHTA and FQGNSA. In DNA form, the CDR3 reads TGTGCCAGCAGCCGAAACACCGAGCAGTACTTC. It translates to CASSRNTEQYF.

This rearrangement joins TRBV10-3 to TRBJ2-6, with TRBD1 as a possible D gene (6 bases). This CDR3 is 15 amino acids long. V shed 2 bases and J shed 5 bases, with 10 bases lying between them. Germline V gives CDR1 ENHRY, CDR2 SYGVKD. The chain's CDR3 is CAISEQGIRANVLTF. The CDR3 DNA follows: TGTGCCATCAGTGAGCAGGGGATACGGGCCAACGTCCTGACTTTC.

This sequence joins TRBV28 and TRBJ2-7, with 7 positions matching TRBD2. Losses at the gene ends were 8 bases for V and 0 bases for J; bases not matched to a gene: 4. Germline V gene lookup returns CDR1 MDHEN and CDR2 SYDVKM. The CDR3 extends over 13 amino acids. The CDR3 sequence: CASWAGVSYEQYF. As DNA, the CDR3 is TGTGCCAGCTGGGCGGGGGTCTCCTACGAGCAGTACTTC. The full variable domain, its missing parts supplied by reference TRBV28 and TRBJ2-7, is DVKVTQSSRYLVKRTGEKVFLECVQDMDHENMFWYRQDPGLGLRLIYFSYDVKMKEKGDIPEGYSVSREKKERFSLILESASTNQTSMYLCASWAGVSYEQYFGPGTRLTVT.

The rearrangement links TRBV3-1 (or the pseudogene TRBV3-2) to TRBJ1-1, with D perhaps TRBD1 (5 bases). Germline V gives CDR1 LGHDT, CDR2 YNNKEL (reference sequence). V lost 3 bases to trimming and J lost 6 bases, with 14 bases between them. The CDR3 is 14 residues long. The CDR3 DNA reads TGTGCCAGCAGCCAGTCAGGGAGGGAAGCTGAAGCTTTCTTT. This encodes CASSQSGREAEAFF.

The chain carries TRBV19 and TRBJ1-2; D call uncertain. V was cut by 1 base and J by 3 bases, with 12 bases left in between. This CDR3 is built from 15 residues. Germline V lookup: CDR1 LNHDA, CDR2 SQIVND (reference sequence). DNA of the CDR3: TGTGCCAGTAGTATAGGAAGCGCGGAGCACTATGGCTACACCTTC. This codes for CASSIGSAEHYGYTF.

The chain is built from TRBV11-3 and TRBJ2-1; 14 positions agree with TRBD2. The trim removed 5 bases at V and 7 bases at J, leaving 4 bases unmatched. The CDR3 has 15 amino acids. In germline, CDR1 is SGHNT, CDR2 YENEEA. CDR3 sequence (DNA): TGTGCCAGCAGCCTTGGGACTAGCGGGAGAAATGAGCAGTTCTTC. Its translation: CASSLGTSGRNEQFF.

This clone has just one count. V gene TRBV5-4 combines with J gene TRBJ2-3, with 10 bases matching TRBD2. The CDR3 covers 17 residues. V shed 5 bases, J shed 5 bases, and the junction held 14 bases outside the gene matches. CDR1 and CDR2 from the germline V gene are SGHNT and YYREEE (reference sequence). CDR3 sequence: CASSPGTSAFPIDTQYF. CDR3 nucleotide sequence: TGTGCCAGCAGTCCCGGGACTAGCGCTTTCCCCATAGATACGCAGTATTTT.

This chain uses TRBV3-1 (or the pseudogene TRBV3-2) with TRBJ2-1, with 13 bases identical to TRBD2. In germline, CDR1 is LGHDT, CDR2 YNNKEL (reference sequence). V shed 8 bases, J shed 8 bases, and the junction held 12 bases outside the gene matches. This CDR3 contains 16 residues. The CDR3 DNA follows: TGTGCCAGCGGCGAATCCGGACTAGCGGGAGAGTATGAGCAGTTCTTC. It yields the protein CASGESGLAGEYEQFF.

V usage is TRBV29-1 and J usage is TRBJ2-2, with 8 nucleotides matching TRBD1. CDR3 length equals 14 residues. Per the germline V gene, CDR1 is SQVTM and CDR2 is ANQGSEA. V dropped 6 bases and J dropped 5; count of bases not matched to a gene: 8. CDR3 bases: TGCAGCGTGGATGGACAGGGTAGAACCGGGGAGCTGTTTTTT. It is translated as CSVDGQGRTGELFF.

The chain links TRBV28 to TRBJ1-1; D gene ambiguous. V lost 5 bases and J lost 3, with 13 bases in between. Germline CDR1 reads MDHEN; CDR2 reads SYDVKM. CDR3 length: 14 residues. For the CDR3, the DNA is TGTGCCAGCAGTCCCTCCCCCCGGGACACTGAAGCTTTCTTT. It encodes CASSPSPRDTEAFF.

V and J are TRBV19 and TRBJ2-5, with 7 nucleotides matching TRBD1. This CDR3 contains 16 residues. Germline V gene data show CDR1 as LNHDA and CDR2 as SQIVND (reference sequence). J gave up 5 bases and V 5 bases, and 14 bases lay outside the gene matches. DNA of the CDR3: TGTGCCAGTAGTCCCGTTGGACAGGAACTCGCTGAGACCCAGTACTTC. Translation gives CASSPVGQELAETQYF.